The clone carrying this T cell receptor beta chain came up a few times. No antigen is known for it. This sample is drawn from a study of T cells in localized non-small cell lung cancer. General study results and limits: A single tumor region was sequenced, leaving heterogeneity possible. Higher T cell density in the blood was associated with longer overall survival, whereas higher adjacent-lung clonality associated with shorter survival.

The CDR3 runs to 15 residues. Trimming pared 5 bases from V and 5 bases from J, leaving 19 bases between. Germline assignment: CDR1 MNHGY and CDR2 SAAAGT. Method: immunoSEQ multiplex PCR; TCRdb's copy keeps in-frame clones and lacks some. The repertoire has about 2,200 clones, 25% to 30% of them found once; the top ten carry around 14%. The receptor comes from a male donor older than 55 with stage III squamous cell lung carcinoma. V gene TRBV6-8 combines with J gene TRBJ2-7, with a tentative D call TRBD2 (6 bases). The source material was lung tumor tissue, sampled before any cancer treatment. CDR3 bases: TGTGCCAGCAGTGTATCGGGGGATCCATTCAACGAGCAGTACTTC. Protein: CASSVSGDPFNEQYF.